The 5 T cell receptor beta chains below all came from one sample that was sequenced in a study of blood T cells in healthy people across ages. Together with a sample-barcoded 5' primer, a J-beta primer mix was included in a second PCR lasting roughly 6 to 12 cycles. One entry per CDR3 protein, called by TCRdb with MiXCR from the 5' RACE reads. The sample yields some 640,000 distinct CDR3 sequences, around 45% seen once. Sequenced sample: blood. The receptor set was obtained from a woman aged 60-70 years in good health.

The chain carries TRBV24-1 and TRBJ2-3; 7 bases are shared with TRBD2. CDR3 length: 14 amino acids. The V gene's germline CDR1 is KGHDR and CDR2 SFDVKD. V shed 3 bases, J shed 4 bases, and the junction held 3 bases outside the gene matches. CDR3 sequence reads: CATSDGDYSDTQYF. CDR3 DNA: TGTGCCACCAGTGATGGGGACTATTCAGATACGCAGTATTTT.

In the case of this clonotype: The germline gene is not matched at one end of the junction; a read error may be the cause. J is TRBJ2-3 and V is TRBV10-3; D gene uncertain. Germline V lookup: CDR1 ENHRY, CDR2 SYGVKD. The CDR3 is 18 residues long. This chain's CDR3 is CAISESLENGASTDTQYF. In DNA, the CDR3 is TGTGCTATCAGTGAGTCCCTGGAGAACGGTGCTAGCACAGATACGCAGTATTTT.

This clonotype was seen more than once but under ten times. The chain joins TRBV12-3 or TRBV12-4 to TRBJ2-5, with a weak D call TRBD2 (6 bases). CDR3 size: 12 residues. V lost 5 bases, J lost 7 bases, and 11 bases lay in between. The CDR3 is CASSRRRGTQYF. CDR3 DNA sequence: TGTGCCAGCAGTCGACGGAGGGGGACCCAGTACTTC.

The V gene is TRBV12-3 or TRBV12-4, the J gene TRBJ2-2; no definite D call. The CDR3 spans 15 residues. Between the trimmed V and J ends, which lost 7 bases and 1 base, there was a span of 13 bases. CDR3 protein: CASNPQLLNTGELFF. The CDR3 coding sequence is TGTGCCAGCAATCCACAGCTATTGAACACCGGGGAGCTGTTTTTT.

V is TRBV27 and J is TRBJ2-3; TRBD1 aligns across 7 bases. Germline CDR1 and CDR2: MNHEY and SMNVEV (reference sequence). V was pared by 5 bases and J by 2 bases, with 4 bases of the junction left unmatched. The CDR3 is 14 amino acids. CDR3 DNA: TGTGCCAGCAGTAACAGGGGTCTCACAGATACGCAGTATTTT. This encodes CASSNRGLTDTQYF.